Below, 8 T cell receptor beta chains from the same sample are listed, as sequenced in a study of PD-L1 blockade in urothelial cancer (dated by TCRdb to the late 2010s). The library was produced with the immunoSEQ multiplex PCR assay. In its TCRdb copy, this immuneACCESS table keeps in-frame sequences only and misses some clones. Where compared with another copy, unresolved V genes explain less than half of these, and the others have no known cause. This sample lists more than 70,000 clones; roughly 91% were detected once. The top ten hold roughly 3.4% of the sample. Specimen: PBMCs, collected around atezolizumab (anti-PD-L1) treatment. The receptors here all came from a man in his sixties with urothelial cancer.

This chain connects TRBV12-2 to TRBJ2-1; the listed D gene, TRBD2, was not tested against the DNA. TRBV12-2 is annotated as a pseudogene. The length of the CDR3 is 17 residues. In DNA, the CDR3 is TGTGCAAGTCGCTTAGAGGTAGCGGGAGTTGGTTACAATGAGCAGTTCTTC. Its translation: CASRLEVAGVGYNEQFF.

The V call is TRBV7-8, the J call TRBJ2-7, with D perhaps TRBD2 (6 bases). The CDR3 covers 17 residues. The germline gives CDR1 SGHVS, CDR2 FQNEAQ. The V and J ends lost 1 base and 4 bases respectively, with 20 bases between them. This CDR3 reads CASSLVEGPTPFYEQYF. Written as DNA, the CDR3 is TGTGCCAGCAGCTTAGTGGAGGGGCCCACGCCCTTTTACGAGCAGTACTTC. Supplemented by reference TRBV7-8 and TRBJ2-7, the full variable domain reads GAGVSQSPRYKVAKRGQDVALRCDPISGHVSLFWYQQALGQGPEFLTYFQNEAQLDKSGLPSDRFFAERPEGSVSTLKIQRTQQEDSAVYLCASSLVEGPTPFYEQYFGPGTRLTVT.

V is TRBV5-1 and J is TRBJ2-7, with 13 positions matching TRBD2. This CDR3 comprises 16 residues. Germline lookup yields CDR1 SGHRS and CDR2 YFSETQ. J lost 3 bases, V lost 3 bases, and 6 bases had no gene match. CDR3 loop: CASSSSGLAGRYEQYF. DNA for the CDR3: TGCGCCAGCAGCTCCTCGGGACTAGCGGGACGCTACGAGCAGTACTTC.

V gene TRBV7-8 combines with J gene TRBJ1-3; a weak D match, TRBD1 (5 bases). The ends were cut back, 4 bases at V and 3 bases at J, with 10 bases in the middle. The CDR3 totals 14 residues. CDR1 and CDR2 (germline): SGHVS, FQNEAQ. The CDR3, as DNA: TGTGCCAGCAGCTCGGACATTGGTGGAAACACCATATATTTT. This encodes CASSSDIGGNTIYF.

Only a few counts were recorded for this clone. The rearrangement links TRBV5-1 to TRBJ2-5; D unresolved. Per germline, CDR1 SGHRS and CDR2 YFSETQ. V was shortened by 2 bases and J by 0 bases, with 11 bases between the two germline ends. The CDR3 totals 15 residues. CDR3 sequence reads: CASSFVGRNQETQYF. CDR3 nucleotide sequence: TGCGCCAGCAGCTTCGTGGGCAGGAACCAAGAGACCCAGTACTTC.

The J gene is TRBJ1-2, the V gene TRBV30; D unclear. The CDR3 sequence is 13 residues long. Germline V gives CDR1 GTSNPN, CDR2 SVGIG (reference sequence). The ends were cut back, 2 bases at V and 5 bases at J, with 12 bases in the middle. The CDR3 protein is CAWSPGGIYGYTF. The CDR3 DNA follows: TGTGCCTGGAGTCCCGGAGGGATTTATGGCTACACCTTC.

A single count supports this clone. This sequence joins TRBV19 and TRBJ2-6, with 7 bases identical to TRBD1. V shed 6 bases, J shed 0 bases, and the junction held 8 bases outside the gene matches. The V gene's germline CDR1 is LNHDA and CDR2 SQIVND (reference sequence). This CDR3 is built from 17 residues. CDR3 amino acids: CASRGDRTNSGANVLTF. The CDR3 bases are TGTGCCAGTAGGGGGGACAGAACAAACTCTGGGGCCAACGTCCTGACTTTC.

V and J are TRBV29-1 and TRBJ1-3; no firm D call. The V gene lost 7 bases and the J gene lost 0 bases, with 10 bases spanning the gap. The CDR3 spans 13 residues. Germline CDR1 is SQVTM and CDR2 is ANQGSEA. The CDR3 region has the DNA TGCAGCGCGGTCCATACCTCTGGAAACACCATATATTTT. This translates into CSAVHTSGNTIYF.